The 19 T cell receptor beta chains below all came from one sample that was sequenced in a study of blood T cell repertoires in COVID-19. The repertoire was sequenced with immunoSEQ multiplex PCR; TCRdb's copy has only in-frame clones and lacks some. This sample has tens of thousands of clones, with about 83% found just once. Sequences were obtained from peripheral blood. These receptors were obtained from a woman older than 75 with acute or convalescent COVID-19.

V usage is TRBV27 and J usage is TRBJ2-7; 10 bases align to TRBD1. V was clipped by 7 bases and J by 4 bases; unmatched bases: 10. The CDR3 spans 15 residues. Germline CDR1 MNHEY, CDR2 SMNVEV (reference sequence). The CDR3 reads CASITPQGQGYEQYV. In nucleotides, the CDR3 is TGTGCCAGCATCACACCGCAGGGACAGGGGTACGAGCAGTACGTC.

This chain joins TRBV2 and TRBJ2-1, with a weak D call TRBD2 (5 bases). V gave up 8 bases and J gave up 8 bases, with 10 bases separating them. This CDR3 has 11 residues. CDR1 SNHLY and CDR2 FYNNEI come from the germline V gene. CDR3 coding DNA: TGTGCCAGCTTCCAGAGGGATGAGCAGTTCTTC. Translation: CASFQRDEQFF. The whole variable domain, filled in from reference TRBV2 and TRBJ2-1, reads EPEVTQTPSHQVTQMGQEVILRCVPISNHLYFYWYRQILGQKVEFLVSFYNNEISEKSEIFDDQFSVERPDGSNFTLKIRSTKLEDSAMYFCASFQRDEQFFGPGTRLTVL.

The CDR3 DNA follows: TGTGCCAGCAGTTACGGAGCGGGAGGGGTTCGTGGCTACACCTTC. Translation gives CASSYGAGGVRGYTF. The V and J genes are TRBV6-6 and TRBJ1-2; D is perhaps TRBD1 (5 bases). Trimming pared 2 bases from V and 7 bases from J, leaving 17 bases between. CDR3 length: 15 residues. Germline V CDR1 and CDR2: MNHNY, SVGAGI (reference sequence).

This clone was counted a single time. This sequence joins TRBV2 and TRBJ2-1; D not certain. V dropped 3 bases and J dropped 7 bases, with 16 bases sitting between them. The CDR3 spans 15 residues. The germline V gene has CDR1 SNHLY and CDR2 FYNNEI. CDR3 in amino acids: CASSDDYAGVNEQFF. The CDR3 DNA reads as TGTGCCAGCAGTGACGATTATGCCGGAGTTAATGAGCAGTTCTTC.

The CDR3 nucleotides read TGTGCCACCAGTGACCTGGACAGGGGGTATGGCGAGCAGTACTTC. This gives the protein CATSDLDRGYGEQYF. V usage is TRBV24-1 and J usage is TRBJ2-7; 10 positions agree with TRBD1. This CDR3 is built from 15 residues. Germline V lookup: CDR1 KGHDR, CDR2 SFDVKD. V was clipped by 4 bases and J by 6 bases; unmatched bases: 8.

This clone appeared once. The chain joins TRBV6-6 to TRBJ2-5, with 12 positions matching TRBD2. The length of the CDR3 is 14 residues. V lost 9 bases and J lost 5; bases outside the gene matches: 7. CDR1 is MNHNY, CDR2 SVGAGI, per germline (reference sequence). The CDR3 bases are TGTGCCAGTTGCAGGACTAGCGGGGCCGAGACCCAGTACTTC. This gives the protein CASCRTSGAETQYF.

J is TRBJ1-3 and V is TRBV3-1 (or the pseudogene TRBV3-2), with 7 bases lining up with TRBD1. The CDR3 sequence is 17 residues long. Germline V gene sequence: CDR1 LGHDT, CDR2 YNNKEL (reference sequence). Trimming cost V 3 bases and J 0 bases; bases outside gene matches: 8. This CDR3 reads CASSHGQTGISGNTIYF. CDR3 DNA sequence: TGTGCCAGCAGCCATGGGCAGACAGGGATCTCTGGAAACACCATATATTTT.

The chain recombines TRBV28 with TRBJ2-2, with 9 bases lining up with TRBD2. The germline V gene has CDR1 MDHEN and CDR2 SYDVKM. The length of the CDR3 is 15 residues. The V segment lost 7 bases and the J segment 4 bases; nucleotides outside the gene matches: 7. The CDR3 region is CASTPSGGLTGELFF. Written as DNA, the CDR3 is TGTGCCAGCACCCCCAGCGGGGGGCTCACCGGGGAGCTGTTTTTT.

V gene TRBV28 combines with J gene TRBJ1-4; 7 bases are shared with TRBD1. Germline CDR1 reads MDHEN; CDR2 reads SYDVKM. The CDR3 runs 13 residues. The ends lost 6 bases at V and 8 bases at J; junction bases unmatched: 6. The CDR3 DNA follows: TGTGCCAGCAGCCAGGGGGATTTGGAAAAACTGTTTTTT. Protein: CASSQGDLEKLFF.

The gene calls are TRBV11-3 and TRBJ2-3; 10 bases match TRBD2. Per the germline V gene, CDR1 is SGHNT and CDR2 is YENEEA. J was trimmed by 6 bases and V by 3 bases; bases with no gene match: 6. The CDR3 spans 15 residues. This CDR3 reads CASSLRLAGVDTQYF. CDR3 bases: TGTGCCAGCAGCTTGAGGCTAGCGGGAGTGGATACGCAGTATTTT.

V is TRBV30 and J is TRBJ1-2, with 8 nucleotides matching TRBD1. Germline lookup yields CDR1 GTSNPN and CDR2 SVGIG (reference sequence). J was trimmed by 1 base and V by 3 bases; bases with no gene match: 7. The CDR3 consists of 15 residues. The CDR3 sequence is CAWRLQGGFNYGYTF. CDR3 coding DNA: TGTGCCTGGAGGTTACAGGGGGGTTTTAACTATGGCTACACCTTC. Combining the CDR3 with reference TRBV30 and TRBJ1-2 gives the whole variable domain SQTIHQWPATLVQPVGSPLSLECTVEGTSNPNLYWYRQAAGRGLQLLFYSVGIGQISSEVPQNLSASRPQDRQFILSSKKLLLSDSGFYLCAWRLQGGFNYGYTFGSGTRLTVV.

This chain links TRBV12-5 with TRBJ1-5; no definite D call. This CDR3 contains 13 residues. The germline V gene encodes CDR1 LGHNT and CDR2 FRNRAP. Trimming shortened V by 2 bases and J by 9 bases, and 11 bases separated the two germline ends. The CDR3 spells CASGLTWSSPQHF. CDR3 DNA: TGTGCTAGTGGTTTGACATGGTCTTCGCCCCAGCATTTT.

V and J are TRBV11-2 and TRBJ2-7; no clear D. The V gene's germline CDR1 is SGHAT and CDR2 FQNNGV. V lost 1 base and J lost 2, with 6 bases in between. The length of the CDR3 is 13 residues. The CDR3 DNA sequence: TGTGCCAGCAGCTTAGTCCGTACCTACGAGCAGTACTTC. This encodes CASSLVRTYEQYF.

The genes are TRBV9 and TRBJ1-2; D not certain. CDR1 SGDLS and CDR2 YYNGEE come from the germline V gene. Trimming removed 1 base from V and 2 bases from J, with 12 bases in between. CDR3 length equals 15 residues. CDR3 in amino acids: CASSVIQTPNYGYTF. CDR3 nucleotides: TGTGCCAGCAGCGTAATACAGACGCCCAACTATGGCTACACCTTC.

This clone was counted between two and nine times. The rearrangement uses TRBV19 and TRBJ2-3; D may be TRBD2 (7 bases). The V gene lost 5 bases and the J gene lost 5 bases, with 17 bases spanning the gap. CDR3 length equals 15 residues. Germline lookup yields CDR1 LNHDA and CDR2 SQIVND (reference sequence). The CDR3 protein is CASSPWTGGKDTQYF. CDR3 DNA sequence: TGTGCCAGTAGTCCATGGACGGGGGGCAAAGATACGCAGTATTTT.

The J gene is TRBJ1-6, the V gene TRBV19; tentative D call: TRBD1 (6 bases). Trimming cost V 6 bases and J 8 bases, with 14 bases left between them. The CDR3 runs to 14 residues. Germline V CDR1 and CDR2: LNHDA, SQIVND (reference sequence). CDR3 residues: CASRGAGDYSPLHF. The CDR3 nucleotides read TGTGCCAGTAGGGGGGCAGGGGATTATTCACCCCTCCACTTT.

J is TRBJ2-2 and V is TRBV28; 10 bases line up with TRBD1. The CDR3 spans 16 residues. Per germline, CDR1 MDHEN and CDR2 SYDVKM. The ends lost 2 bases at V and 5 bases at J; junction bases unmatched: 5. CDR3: CASSLRDRGRTGELFF. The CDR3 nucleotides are TGTGCCAGCAGTTTACGAGACAGGGGGCGGACCGGGGAGCTGTTTTTT.

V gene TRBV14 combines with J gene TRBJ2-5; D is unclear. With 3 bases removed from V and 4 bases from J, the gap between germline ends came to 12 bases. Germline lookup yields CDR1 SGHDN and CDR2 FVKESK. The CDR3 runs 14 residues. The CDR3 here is CASSQHGGGETQYF. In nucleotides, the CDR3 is TGTGCCAGCAGCCAGCATGGCGGCGGAGAGACCCAGTACTTC.

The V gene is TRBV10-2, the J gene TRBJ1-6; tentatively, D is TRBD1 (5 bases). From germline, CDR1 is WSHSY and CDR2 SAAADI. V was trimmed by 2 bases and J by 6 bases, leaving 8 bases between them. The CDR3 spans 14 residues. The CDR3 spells CASSEGGSNSPLHF. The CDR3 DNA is TGCGCCAGCAGTGAGGGGGGGTCTAATTCACCCCTCCACTTT.